This TCR beta chain was retrieved from a study of CD8+ T cells in alopecia areata. About the study: Tofacitinib dosing lasted 6 to 18 months, which was then followed by 6 months off drug.

Extracted RNA was reverse transcribed into cDNA, the sequencing template. The table came from immunoSEQ multiplex PCR; TCRdb's copy has only in-frame clones and leaves some out. The sample shows some 170,000 clones, approximately 62% of them seen only once. The sample was CD4+ T cells sorted from blood, taken at week 0. The sequence came from a human donor with alopecia areata.

CDR3 bases: TGTGCCAGTAGTTATGGGACTACTACCGGGAATGAGCAGTTCTTC. Translation: CASSYGTTTGNEQFF. V and J are TRBV19 and TRBJ2-1, with 7 nucleotides matching TRBD2. The CDR3 covers 15 residues. Germline V gene lookup returns CDR1 LNHDA and CDR2 SQIVND (reference sequence). Germline trimming cut 5 bases from V and 7 bases from J; bases unmatched to any gene: 11.